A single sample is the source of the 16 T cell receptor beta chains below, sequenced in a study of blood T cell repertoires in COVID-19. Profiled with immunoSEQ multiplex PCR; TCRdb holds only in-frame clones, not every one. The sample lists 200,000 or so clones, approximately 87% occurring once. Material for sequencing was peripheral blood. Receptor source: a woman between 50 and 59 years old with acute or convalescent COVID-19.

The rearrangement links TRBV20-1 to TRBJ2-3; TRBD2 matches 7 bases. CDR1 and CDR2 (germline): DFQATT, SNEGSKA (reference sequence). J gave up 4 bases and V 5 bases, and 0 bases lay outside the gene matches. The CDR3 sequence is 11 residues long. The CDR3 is CSAAGADTQYF. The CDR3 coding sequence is TGCAGTGCTGCGGGAGCAGATACGCAGTATTTT.

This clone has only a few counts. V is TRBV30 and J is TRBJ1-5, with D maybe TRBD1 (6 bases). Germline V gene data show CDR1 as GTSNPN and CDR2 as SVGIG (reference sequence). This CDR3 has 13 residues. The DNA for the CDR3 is TGTGCTTACAACAGGGCAAGCAATCAGCCCCAGCATTTT. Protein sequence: CAYNRASNQPQHF.

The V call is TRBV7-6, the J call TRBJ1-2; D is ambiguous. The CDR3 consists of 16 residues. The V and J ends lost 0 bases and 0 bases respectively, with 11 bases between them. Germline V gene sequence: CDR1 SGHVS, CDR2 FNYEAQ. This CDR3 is CASSLAPRPSNYGYTF. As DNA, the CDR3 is TGTGCCAGCAGCTTAGCCCCGCGCCCATCTAACTATGGCTACACCTTC.

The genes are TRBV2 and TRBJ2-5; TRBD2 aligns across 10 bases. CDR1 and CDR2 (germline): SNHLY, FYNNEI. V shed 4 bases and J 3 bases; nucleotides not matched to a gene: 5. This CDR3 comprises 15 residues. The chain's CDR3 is CASSASGRAKETQYF. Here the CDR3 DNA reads TGTGCCAGCAGTGCGAGCGGGAGGGCCAAAGAGACCCAGTACTTC.

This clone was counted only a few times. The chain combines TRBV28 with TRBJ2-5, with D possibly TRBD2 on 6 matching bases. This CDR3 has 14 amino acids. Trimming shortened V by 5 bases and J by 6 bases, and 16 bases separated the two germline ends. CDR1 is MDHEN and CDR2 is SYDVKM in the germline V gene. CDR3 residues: CASSRRRGLQTQYF. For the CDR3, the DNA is TGTGCCAGCAGTAGAAGGCGGGGATTGCAGACCCAGTACTTC.

The CDR3 reads CASSQMAGGLDTQYF. In DNA, the CDR3 is TGTGCCAGCAGCCAAATGGCGGGGGGGCTCGATACGCAGTATTTT. V gene TRBV3-1 (or the pseudogene TRBV3-2) combines with J gene TRBJ2-3, with 9 bases aligning to TRBD2. The CDR3 loop spans 15 amino acids. Trimming cost V 2 bases and J 6 bases; bases outside gene matches: 6. Per the germline V gene, CDR1 is LGHDT and CDR2 is YNNKEL (reference sequence).

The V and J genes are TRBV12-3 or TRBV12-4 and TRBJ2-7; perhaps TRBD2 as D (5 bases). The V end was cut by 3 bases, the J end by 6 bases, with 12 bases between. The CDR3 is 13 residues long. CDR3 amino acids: CASSFIASSEQYF. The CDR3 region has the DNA TGTGCCAGCAGTTTTATAGCTAGCAGCGAGCAGTACTTC.

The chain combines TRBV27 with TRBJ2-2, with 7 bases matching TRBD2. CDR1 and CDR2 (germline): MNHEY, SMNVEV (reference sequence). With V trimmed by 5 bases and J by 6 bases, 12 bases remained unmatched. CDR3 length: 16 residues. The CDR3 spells CASSATSQGGAGELFF. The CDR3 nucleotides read TGTGCCAGCAGTGCGACATCTCAGGGAGGGGCCGGGGAGCTGTTTTTT.

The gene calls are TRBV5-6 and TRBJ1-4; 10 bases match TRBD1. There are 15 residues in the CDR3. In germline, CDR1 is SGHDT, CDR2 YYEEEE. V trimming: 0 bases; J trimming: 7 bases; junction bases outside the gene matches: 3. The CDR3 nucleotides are TGTGCCAGCAGCTTGGGAGACAGGGGGCCTGAAAAACTGTTTTTT. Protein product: CASSLGDRGPEKLFF.

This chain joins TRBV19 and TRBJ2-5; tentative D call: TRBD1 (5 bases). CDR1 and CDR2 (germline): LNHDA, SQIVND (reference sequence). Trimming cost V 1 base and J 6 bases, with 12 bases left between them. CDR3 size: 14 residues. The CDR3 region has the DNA TGTGCCAGTAGTATAGTGGGCAGGGTTCAGACCCAGTACTTC. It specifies CASSIVGRVQTQYF.

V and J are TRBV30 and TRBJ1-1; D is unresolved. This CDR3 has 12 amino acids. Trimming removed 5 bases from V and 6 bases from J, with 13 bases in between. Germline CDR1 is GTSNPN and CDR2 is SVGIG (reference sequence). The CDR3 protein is CAWCLGGAEAFF. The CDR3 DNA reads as TGTGCCTGGTGTCTCGGAGGCGCTGAAGCTTTCTTT.

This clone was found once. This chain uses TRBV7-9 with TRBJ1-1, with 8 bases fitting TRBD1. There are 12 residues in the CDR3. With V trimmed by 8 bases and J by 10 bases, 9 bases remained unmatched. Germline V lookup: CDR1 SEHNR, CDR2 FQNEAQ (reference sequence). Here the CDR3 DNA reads TGTGCCAGCCGCAAAGGAGGGACAGGAGCTTTCTTT. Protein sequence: CASRKGGTGAFF.

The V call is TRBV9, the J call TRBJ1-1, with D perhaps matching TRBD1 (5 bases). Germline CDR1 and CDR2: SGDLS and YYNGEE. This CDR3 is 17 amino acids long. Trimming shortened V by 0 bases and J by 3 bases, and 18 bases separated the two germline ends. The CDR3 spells CASSVGQGYSGDTEAFF. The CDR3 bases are TGTGCCAGCAGCGTAGGGCAGGGTTATTCGGGTGACACTGAAGCTTTCTTT.

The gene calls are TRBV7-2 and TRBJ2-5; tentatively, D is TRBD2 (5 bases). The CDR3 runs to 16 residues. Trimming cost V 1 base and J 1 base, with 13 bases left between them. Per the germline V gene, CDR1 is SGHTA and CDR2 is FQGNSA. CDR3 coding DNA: TGTGCCAGCAGCTTAGGATGGGTCGGGATCCAAGAGACCCAGTACTTC. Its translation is CASSLGWVGIQETQYF.

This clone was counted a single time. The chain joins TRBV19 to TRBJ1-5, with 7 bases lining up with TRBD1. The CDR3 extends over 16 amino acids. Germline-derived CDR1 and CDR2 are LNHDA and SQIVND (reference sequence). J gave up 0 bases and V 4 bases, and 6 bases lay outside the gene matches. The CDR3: CASSTRTGYSNQPQHF. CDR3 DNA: TGTGCCAGTAGTACCCGGACAGGCTATAGCAATCAGCCCCAGCATTTT.

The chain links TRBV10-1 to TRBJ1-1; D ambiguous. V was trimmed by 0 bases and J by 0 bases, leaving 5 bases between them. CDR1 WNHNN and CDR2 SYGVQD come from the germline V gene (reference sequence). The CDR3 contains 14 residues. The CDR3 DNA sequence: TGCGCCAGCAGTGAGTCGTCCATGAACACTGAAGCTTTCTTT. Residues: CASSESSMNTEAFF.